This record looks at one T cell receptor beta chain sequence and its context. The CDR3 has 16 residues. Germline values: CDR1 MDHEN, CDR2 SYDVKM. With 6 bases removed from V and 0 bases from J, the gap between germline ends came to 15 bases. This record comes from a study of blood T cell repertoires in COVID-19. Study-wide background: Specimens from acute and convalescent COVID-19 originated in the United States, Italy and Spain. T cells, B-cell-depleted T cells, or PBMCs provided the cDNA or gDNA that served as material.

Original processing notes: Amplified reference gene primers provided the basis for estimating nucleated cell counts. Clones were read by immunoSEQ multiplex PCR, and TCRdb kept only the in-frame ones, dropping some. The V and J calls and clone size are taken from that table; D and trimming were inferred from the DNA. This sample yields roughly 92,000 clones, of which 90% are seen a single time; about 4.3% belongs to the top ten. The chain couples TRBV28 to TRBJ1-5; D is possibly TRBD1 (6 bases). The TCR comes from an elderly woman with active or convalescent COVID-19. The sequenced material came from peripheral blood. CDR3 DNA sequence: TGTGCCAGCAGGACAGGACGGGACTATAGCAATCAGCCCCAGCATTTT. Translated, it gives CASRTGRDYSNQPQHF.